This entry describes one T cell receptor beta chain. Its antigen remains undetermined. Base qualities were left out, and no much larger clone turns up one base away. Ficoll-Paque density gradient centrifugation was used to isolate PBMCs. The sequencing machine was an Illumina NovaSeq 6000. TCRalpha and TCRbeta cDNA libraries were constructed by 5'RACE with constant-segment primers, with sample barcodes and unique molecular identifiers being introduced. Trizol reagent was used to extract RNA from every sample. Libraries were amplified in two PCR steps, with a second sample barcode and Illumina TruSeq adapters added in the second step. Libraries were sequenced on an Illumina NovaSeq with 2 x 150 bp paired-end reads. Under the source paper's analysis protocol: Demultiplexing of reads and collapsing into UMI-guided consensus sequences were performed with migec v1.2.7. Using mixcr v2.1.11, UMI consensuses were aligned to TRA and TRB V and J templates and then assembled into clonotypes. Clonotypes were classified as expanded or contracted when called significant by both edgeR and NoisET, with noise models trained on biological replicates. edgeR calls used a false discovery rate-adjusted p below 0.01 and a log2 fold-change threshold of 1. As an exploratory analysis of dynamics, PCA with hierarchical clustering was applied to max-normalized trajectories of the 1000 most abundant clonotypes. Separately sequenced CD4+ and CD8+ repertoires were used to assign the CD4 or CD8 phenotype of responding clones. The public reads were run again by TCRdb, first through fastp at Q25 and then through MiXCR, and only productive beta chains were kept. Rows with a matching CDR3 protein are joined into one entry that keeps the most common DNA and genes. TCRdb, not the original authors, processed these V and J calls. Recorded for this sample are roughly 400,000 distinct CDR3 sequences; around a sixth of them occurred a single time. The biggest ten clones account for 20% to 25% of the sample.

The data stem from a study of T-cell memory formation after mild COVID-19 listed by TCRdb under 2021. Study-level background: TCR sequence clusters from the two donors were largely donor specific. In a couple of donors, T-cell clones that expanded and contracted after mild COVID-19 were followed by sequencing TCRalpha and TCRbeta repertoires longitudinally. The cohort comprised two young, previously healthy adult volunteers, one female and one male. The investigation overall reported the following: The second-wave clones that peaked on day 37 were not confirmed to be SARS-CoV-2 specific. Some responding clones were detected in pre-infection memory, suggesting pre-existing cross-reactive memory T cells joined the SARS-CoV-2 response. From day 15 to 85, contracting clones showed balanced CD4/CD8 phenotypes, whereas a second wave of clones that expanded from day 15 to 37 leaned towards CD4+. Contracting CD4+ clones turned up mainly in the CM and EM memory subsets, whereas EMRA was where CD8+ clones were enriched. Only a couple of mild cases were covered by the study, and larger cohorts that include severe cases with pre-infection samples were considered necessary.

The V end gives up 5 bases and the J end 8 bases, leaving 13 bases in the junction not matched to a gene. The germline V gene sets CDR1 to SGHVS and CDR2 to FNYEAQ. From the cysteine through the phenylalanine, the CDR3 covers 16 amino acids. Only the CDR3 part of the read is kept: 48 bases, read in frame from the first base. Sample: PBMCs or a T cell subset sorted from them (not recorded which). The receptor was isolated from a man aged 18-30 years who had mild COVID-19 (a few samples of this study predate the infection). The sample titles of this study are shuffled in the database, so cell type and time point are left out; the donor was told from shared clones. The chain is encoded by TRBV7-6 joined to TRBJ2-3; 10 bases in the junction line up with TRBD1. The CDR3: CASSRPGTGASGTQYF. Read as DNA, the sequence is TGTGCCAGCAGCCGGCCCGGGACAGGGGCTTCCGGTACGCAGTATTTT.